This T cell receptor (beta chain) was identified during a study of blood T cell repertoires in COVID-19. As for the study in general: Collection of acute and convalescent COVID-19 samples took place in the United States, Italy and Spain. Sources were T cells, B-cell-depleted T cells, or PBMCs; the material itself was cDNA or gDNA.

The ends lost 3 bases at V and 4 bases at J; junction bases unmatched: 6. The CDR3 length is 15 residues. The germline CDR1 and CDR2 sequences are MNHNS and SASEGT. In the original processing: Scientists estimated how many nucleated cells there were by amplifying reference gene primers. Libraries were prepared by immunoSEQ multiplex PCR; TCRdb keeps only in-frame clonotypes and omits some of them. That table furnishes V, J and clone size, whereas the DNA furnished D and trimming. This table has 220,000 or so clones, 89% appearing once. The rearrangement links TRBV6-1 to TRBJ1-2; 9 bases align to TRBD1. The source material was peripheral blood. The receptor comes from a man aged 55 to 69 who had recovered from COVID-19. The CDR3 reads CASSDPGTGSYGYTF. DNA of the CDR3: TGTGCCAGCAGTGATCCTGGGACAGGGAGCTATGGCTACACCTTC.